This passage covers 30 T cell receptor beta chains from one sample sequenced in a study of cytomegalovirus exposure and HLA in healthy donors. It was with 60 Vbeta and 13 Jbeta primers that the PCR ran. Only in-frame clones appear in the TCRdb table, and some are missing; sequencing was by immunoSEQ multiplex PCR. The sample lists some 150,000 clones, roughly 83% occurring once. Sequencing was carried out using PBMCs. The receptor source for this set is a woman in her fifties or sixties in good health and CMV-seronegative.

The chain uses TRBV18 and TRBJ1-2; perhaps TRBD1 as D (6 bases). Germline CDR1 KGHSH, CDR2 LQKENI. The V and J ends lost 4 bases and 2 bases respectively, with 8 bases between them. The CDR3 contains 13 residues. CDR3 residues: CASSRDTNYGYTF. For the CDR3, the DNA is TGTGCCAGCTCACGGGACACGAACTATGGCTACACCTTC.

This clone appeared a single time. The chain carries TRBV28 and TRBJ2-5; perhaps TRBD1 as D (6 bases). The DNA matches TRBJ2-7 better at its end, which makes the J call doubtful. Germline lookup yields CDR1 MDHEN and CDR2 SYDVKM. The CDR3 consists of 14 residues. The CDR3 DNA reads TGTGCCAGCAGTCTAGGGACACTCTCCTACGAGCAGTACTTC. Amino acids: CASSLGTLSYEQYF.

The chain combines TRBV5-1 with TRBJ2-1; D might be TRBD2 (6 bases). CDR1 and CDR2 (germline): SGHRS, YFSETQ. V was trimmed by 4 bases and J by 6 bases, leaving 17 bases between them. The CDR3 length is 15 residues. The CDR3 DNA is TGCGCCAGCAGCGTGACCGGGACTCTCTCCAATGAGCAGTTCTTC. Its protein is CASSVTGTLSNEQFF.

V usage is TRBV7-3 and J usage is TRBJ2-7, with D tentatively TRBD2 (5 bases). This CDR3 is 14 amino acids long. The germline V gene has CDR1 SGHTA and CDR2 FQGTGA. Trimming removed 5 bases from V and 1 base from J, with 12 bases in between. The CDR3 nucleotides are TGTGCCAGCAGCCCCGGCGGGTCTTCCTACGAGCAGTACTTC. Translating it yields CASSPGGSSYEQYF.

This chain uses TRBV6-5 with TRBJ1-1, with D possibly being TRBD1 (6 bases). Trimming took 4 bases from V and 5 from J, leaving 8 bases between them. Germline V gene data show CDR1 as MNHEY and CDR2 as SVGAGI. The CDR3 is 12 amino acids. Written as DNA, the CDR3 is TGTGCCAGCAGTTCAGGACAGACTGAAGCTTTCTTT. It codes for CASSSGQTEAFF.

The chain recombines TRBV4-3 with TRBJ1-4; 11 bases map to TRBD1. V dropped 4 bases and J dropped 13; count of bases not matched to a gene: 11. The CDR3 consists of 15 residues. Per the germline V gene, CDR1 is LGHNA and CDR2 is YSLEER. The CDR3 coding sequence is TGCGCCAGCAGCCGAGGACAGGGGGCGTCTTCACGACTGTTTTTT. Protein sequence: CASSRGQGASSRLFF.

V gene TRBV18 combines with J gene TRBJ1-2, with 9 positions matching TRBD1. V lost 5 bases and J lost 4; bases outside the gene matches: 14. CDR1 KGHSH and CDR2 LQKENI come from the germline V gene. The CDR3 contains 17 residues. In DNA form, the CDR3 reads TGTGCCAGCTCAACGGGACAGGGAAGATCCGAGGGCTATGGCTACACCTTC. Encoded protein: CASSTGQGRSEGYGYTF. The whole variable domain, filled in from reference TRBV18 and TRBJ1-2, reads NAGVMQNPRHLVRRRGQEARLRCSPMKGHSHVYWYRQLPEEGLKFMVYLQKENIIDESGMPKERFSAEFPKEGPSILRIQQVVRGDSAAYFCASSTGQGRSEGYGYTFGSGTRLTVV.

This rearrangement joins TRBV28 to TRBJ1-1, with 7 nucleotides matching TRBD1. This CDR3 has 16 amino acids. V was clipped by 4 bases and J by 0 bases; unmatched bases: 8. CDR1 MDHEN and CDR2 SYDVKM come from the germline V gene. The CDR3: CASSSLGDSLNTEAFF. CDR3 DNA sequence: TGTGCCAGCAGTTCCCTCGGGGACAGCCTGAACACTGAAGCTTTCTTT.

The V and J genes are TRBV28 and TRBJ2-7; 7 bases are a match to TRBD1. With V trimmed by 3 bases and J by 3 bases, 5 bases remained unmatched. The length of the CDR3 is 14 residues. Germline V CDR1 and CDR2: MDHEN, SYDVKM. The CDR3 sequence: CASSFGAGGYEQYF. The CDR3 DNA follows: TGTGCCAGCAGTTTCGGGGCAGGGGGCTACGAGCAGTACTTC.

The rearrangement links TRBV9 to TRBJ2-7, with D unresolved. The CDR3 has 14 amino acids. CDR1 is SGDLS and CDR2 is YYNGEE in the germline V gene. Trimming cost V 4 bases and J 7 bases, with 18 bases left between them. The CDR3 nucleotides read TGTGCCAGCAGCACAAGACCTAATGAGGAGGAGCAGTACTTC. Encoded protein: CASSTRPNEEEQYF.

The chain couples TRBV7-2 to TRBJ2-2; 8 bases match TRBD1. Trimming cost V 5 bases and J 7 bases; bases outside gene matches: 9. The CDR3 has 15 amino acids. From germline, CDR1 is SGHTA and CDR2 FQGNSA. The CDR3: CASSTDRVLGGELFF. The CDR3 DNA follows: TGTGCCAGCAGCACGGACAGGGTCCTAGGCGGGGAGCTGTTTTTT.

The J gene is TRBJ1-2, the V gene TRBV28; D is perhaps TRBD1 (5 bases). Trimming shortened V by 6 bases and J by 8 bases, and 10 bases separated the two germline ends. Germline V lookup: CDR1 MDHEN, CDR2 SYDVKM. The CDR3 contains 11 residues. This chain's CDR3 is CASSLGGGYTF. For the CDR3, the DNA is TGTGCCAGCAGCCTGGGGGGGGGCTACACCTTC.

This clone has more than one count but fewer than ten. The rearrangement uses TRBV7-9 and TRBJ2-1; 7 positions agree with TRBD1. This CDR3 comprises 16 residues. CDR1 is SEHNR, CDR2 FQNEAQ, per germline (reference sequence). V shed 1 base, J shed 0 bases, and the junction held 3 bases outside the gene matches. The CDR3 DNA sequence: TGTGCCAGCAGCTTAGTAGGGGGCGCCTCCTACAATGAGCAGTTCTTC. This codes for CASSLVGGASYNEQFF.

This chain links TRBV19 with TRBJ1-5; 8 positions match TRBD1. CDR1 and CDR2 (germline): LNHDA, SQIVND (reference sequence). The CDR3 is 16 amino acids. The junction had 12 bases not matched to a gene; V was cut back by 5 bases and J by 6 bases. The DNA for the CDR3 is TGTGCCAGTAGTTCGCGGACAGGGAGAGAAGGTCAGCCCCAGCATTTT. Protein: CASSSRTGREGQPQHF.

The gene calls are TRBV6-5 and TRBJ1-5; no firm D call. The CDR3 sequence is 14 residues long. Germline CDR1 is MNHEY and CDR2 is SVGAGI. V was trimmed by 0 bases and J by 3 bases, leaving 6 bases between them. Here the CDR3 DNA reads TGTGCCAGCAGTTACTCCGGTTACAATCAGCCCCAGCATTTT. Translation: CASSYSGYNQPQHF.

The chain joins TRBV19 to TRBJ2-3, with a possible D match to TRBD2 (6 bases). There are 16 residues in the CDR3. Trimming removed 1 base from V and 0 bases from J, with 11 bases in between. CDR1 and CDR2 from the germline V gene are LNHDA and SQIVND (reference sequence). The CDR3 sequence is CASSIGASASTDTQYF. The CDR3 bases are TGTGCCAGTAGTATAGGGGCTAGCGCTAGCACAGATACGCAGTATTTT.

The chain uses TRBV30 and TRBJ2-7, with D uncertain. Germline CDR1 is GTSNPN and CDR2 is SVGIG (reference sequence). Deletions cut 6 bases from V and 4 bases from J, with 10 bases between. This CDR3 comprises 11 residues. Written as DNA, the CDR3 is TGTGCCTGCCAGACACGTTACGAGCAGTACTTC. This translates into CACQTRYEQYF.

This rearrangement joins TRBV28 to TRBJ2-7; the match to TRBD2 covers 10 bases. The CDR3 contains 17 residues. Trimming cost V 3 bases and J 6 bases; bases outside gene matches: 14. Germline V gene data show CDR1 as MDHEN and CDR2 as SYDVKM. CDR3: CASSLYDSLAGDGEQYF. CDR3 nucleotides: TGTGCCAGCAGTTTGTATGATTCCCTAGCGGGAGACGGCGAGCAGTACTTC.

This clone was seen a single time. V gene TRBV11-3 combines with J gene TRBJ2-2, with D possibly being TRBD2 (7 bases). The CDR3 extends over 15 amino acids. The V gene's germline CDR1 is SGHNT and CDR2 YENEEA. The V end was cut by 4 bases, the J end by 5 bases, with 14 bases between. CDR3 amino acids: CASSWGGGLTGELFF. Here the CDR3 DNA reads TGTGCCAGCAGCTGGGGGGGCGGTTTGACCGGGGAGCTGTTTTTT.

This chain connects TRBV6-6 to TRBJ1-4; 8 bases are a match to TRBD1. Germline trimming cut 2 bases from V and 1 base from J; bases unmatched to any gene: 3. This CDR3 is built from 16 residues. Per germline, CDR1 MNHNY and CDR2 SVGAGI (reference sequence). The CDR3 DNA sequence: TGTGCCAGCAGTTACACCGGACAGGGAACTAATGAAAAACTGTTTTTT. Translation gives CASSYTGQGTNEKLFF.

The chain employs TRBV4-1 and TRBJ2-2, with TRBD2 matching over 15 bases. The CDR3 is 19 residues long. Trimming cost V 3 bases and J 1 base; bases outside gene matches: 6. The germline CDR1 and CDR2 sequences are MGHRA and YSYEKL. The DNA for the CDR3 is TGCGCCAGCAGCCACCTACCGGGACTAGCGGGGGGGAACACCGGGGAGCTGTTTTTT. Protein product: CASSHLPGLAGGNTGELFF.

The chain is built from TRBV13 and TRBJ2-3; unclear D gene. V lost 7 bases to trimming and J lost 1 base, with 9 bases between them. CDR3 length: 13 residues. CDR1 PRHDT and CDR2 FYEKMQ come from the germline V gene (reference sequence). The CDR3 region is CASTFTGTDTQYF. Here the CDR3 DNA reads TGTGCCAGCACCTTTACTGGCACAGATACGCAGTATTTT.

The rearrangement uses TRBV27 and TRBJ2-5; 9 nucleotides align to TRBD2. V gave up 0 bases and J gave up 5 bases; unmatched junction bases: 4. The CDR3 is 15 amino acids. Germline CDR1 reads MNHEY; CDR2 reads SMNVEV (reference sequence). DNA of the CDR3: TGTGCCAGCAGTTTATCCCCTAGCGGGGTGGAGACCCAGTACTTC. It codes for CASSLSPSGVETQYF.

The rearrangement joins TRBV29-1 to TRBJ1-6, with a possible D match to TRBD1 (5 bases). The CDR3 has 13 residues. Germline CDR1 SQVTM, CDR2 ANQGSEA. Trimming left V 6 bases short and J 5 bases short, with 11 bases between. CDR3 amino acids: CSVATGDNSPLHF. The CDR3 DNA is TGCAGCGTAGCTACAGGCGATAATTCACCCCTCCACTTT. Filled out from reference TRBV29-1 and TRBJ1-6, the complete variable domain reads SAVISQKPSRDICQRGTSLTIQCQVDSQVTMMFWYRQQPGQSLTLIATANQGSEATYESGFVIDKFPISRPNLTFSTLTVSNMSPEDSSIYLCSVATGDNSPLHFGNGTRLTVT.

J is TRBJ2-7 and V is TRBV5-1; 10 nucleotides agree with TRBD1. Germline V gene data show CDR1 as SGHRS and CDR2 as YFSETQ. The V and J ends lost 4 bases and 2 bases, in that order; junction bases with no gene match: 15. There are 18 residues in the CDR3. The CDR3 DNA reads TGCGCCAGCAGCCTAGATCCCCCCGGGACAGGGGCGGCCTACGAGCAGTACTTC. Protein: CASSLDPPGTGAAYEQYF.

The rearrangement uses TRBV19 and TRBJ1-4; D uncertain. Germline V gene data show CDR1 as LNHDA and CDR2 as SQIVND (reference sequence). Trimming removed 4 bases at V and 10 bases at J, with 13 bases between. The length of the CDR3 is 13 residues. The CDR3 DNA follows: TGTGCCAGTAGTAAGCGGCAAGAAGGAAAACTGTTTTTT. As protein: CASSKRQEGKLFF.

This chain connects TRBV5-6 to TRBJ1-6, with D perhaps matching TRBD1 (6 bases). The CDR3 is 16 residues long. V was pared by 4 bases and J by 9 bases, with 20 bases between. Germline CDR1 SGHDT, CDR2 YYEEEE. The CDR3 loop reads CASSPRGGLGISPLHF. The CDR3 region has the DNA TGTGCCAGCAGCCCCCGGGGGGGCCTCGGCATTTCACCCCTCCACTTT.

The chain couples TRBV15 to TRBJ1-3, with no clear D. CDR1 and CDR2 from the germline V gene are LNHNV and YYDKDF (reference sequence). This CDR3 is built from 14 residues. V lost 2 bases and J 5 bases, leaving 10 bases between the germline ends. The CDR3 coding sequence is TGTGCCACCAGCAGAATAGCATCGAGAAACACCATATATTTT. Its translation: CATSRIASRNTIYF.

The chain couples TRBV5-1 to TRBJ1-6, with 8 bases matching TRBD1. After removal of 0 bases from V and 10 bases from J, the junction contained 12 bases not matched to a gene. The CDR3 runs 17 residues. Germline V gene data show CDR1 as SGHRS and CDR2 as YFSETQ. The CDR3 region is CASSLGSDRVWYSPLHF. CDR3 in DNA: TGCGCCAGCAGCTTGGGTTCGGACAGGGTGTGGTACTCACCCCTCCACTTT.

CDR3 in amino acids: CASSSDTDTQYF. CDR3 DNA sequence: TGTGCCAGCAGCAGCGACACAGATACGCAGTATTTT. The chain joins TRBV27 to TRBJ2-3; no clear D gene. V was shortened by 6 bases and J by 2 bases, with 6 bases between the two germline ends. From germline, CDR1 is MNHEY and CDR2 SMNVEV (reference sequence). The CDR3 runs to 12 residues.